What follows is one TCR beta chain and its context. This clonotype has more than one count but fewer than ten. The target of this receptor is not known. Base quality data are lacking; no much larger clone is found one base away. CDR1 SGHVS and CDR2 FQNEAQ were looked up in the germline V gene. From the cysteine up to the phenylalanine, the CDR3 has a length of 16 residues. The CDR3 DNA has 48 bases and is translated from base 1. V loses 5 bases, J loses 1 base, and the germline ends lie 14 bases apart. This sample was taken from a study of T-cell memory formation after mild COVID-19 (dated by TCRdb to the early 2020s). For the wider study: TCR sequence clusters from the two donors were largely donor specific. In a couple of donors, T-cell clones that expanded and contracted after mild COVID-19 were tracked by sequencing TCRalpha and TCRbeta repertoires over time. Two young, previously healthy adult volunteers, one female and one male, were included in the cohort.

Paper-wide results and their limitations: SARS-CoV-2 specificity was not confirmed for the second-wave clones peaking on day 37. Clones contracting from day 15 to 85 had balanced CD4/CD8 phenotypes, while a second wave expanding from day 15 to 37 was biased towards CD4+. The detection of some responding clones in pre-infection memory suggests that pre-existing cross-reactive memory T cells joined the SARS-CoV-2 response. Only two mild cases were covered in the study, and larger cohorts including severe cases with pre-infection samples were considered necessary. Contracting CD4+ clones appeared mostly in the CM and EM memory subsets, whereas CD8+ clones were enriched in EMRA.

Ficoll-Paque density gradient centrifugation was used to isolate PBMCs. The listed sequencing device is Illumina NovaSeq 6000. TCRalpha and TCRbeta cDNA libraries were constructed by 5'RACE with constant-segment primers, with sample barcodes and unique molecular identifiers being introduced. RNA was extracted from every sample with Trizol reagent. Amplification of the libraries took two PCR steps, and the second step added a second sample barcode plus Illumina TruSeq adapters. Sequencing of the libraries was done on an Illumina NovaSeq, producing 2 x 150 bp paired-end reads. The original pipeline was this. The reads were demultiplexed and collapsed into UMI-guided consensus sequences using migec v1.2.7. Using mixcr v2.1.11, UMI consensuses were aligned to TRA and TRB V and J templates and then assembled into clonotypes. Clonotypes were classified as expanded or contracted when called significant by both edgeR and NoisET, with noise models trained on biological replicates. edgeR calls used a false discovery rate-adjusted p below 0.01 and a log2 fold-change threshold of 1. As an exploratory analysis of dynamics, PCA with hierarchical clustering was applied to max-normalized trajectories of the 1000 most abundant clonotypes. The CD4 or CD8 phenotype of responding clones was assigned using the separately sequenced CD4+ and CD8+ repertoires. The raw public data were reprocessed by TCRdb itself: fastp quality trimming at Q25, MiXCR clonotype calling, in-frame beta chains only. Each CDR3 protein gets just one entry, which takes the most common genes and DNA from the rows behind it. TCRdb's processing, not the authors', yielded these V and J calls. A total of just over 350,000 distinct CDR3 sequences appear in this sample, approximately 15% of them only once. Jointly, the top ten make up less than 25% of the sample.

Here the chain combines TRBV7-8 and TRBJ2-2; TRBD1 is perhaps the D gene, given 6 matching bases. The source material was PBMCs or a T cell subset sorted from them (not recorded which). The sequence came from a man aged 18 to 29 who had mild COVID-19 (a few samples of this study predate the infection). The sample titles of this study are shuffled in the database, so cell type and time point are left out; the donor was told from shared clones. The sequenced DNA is TGTGCCAGCAGCCCCCCCAAGGGGGAGAACACCGGGGAGCTGTTTTTT. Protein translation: CASSPPKGENTGELFF.